The T cell receptor beta chain under discussion was sequenced for a study of control samples from healthy donors and cancer patients. Profiled with immunoSEQ multiplex PCR; TCRdb holds only in-frame clones, not every one. The sample has about 150,000 clones; over 85% are singletons. The CDR3 spans 16 residues. Germline lookup yields CDR1 SGHRS and CDR2 YFSETQ. V was clipped by 4 bases and J by 5 bases, with 21 bases between them. The chain is built from TRBV5-1 and TRBJ2-5; weak D call: TRBD1 (6 bases). The sequenced sample was blood. This receptor was obtained from a man between 45 and 60 years old in good health. This chain's CDR3 is CASSSGQGYPRETQYF. As DNA, the CDR3 is TGCGCCAGCAGCAGTGGGCAGGGGTATCCACGGGAGACCCAGTACTTC.